This T cell receptor (beta chain) came from a study of CXCR3-negative and CXCR3-positive naive CD8 T cells. Study-level results: Much lower diversity was found in memory CD8+ cells, while both naive subsets had comparably high diversity. Naive cells with CXCR3 showed TRB CDR3s that were more hydrophobic than those in CXCR3-negative naive cells. Memory cells differed in TRBV-TRBJ usage, but naive CXCR3-negative and CXCR3-positive cells had similar usage.

Comment on this clonotype: The antigen remains undetermined.

This CDR3 contains 13 residues. cDNA libraries for TRB were generated by 5' RACE incorporating UMI labels. From the 5' RACE reads, TCRdb lists one entry per CDR3 protein and no DNA. This table holds around 63,000 distinct CDR3 sequences. The sample consisted of naive CXCR3+ CD8+ T cells from blood. The subset denotes: CD45RO-CCR7+CD27+CD95- naive CD8+ T cells expressing CXCR3 (TNR3+). The chain employs TRBV12-3 or TRBV12-4 and TRBJ2-1; the TCRdb D gene call, TRBD1, has no DNA to confirm it. This sequence originates from a human donor in good health. Some clones in this sample may be carry-over from other donors' samples. This CDR3 reads CASTLTGVDEQFF.